The source of this T cell receptor beta chain is a study of shared clonotypes between healthy human individuals. Study-level background: In total, the donors were a couple of women and a few men aged 18 to 49. Used for every donor were three CD4 naive, three CD4 memory, two CD8 naive and one CD8 memory plate.

Generated by immunoSEQ multiplex PCR, the TCRdb table keeps only in-frame clones and is missing some. Among some 2.1 million clones, over 85% were seen once, and the ten largest hold around 0.13%. V lost 2 bases and J lost 2, with 14 bases in between. Germline V gene lookup returns CDR1 SEHNR and CDR2 FQNEAQ (reference sequence). The CDR3 is 16 amino acids. This clone was recorded only once. Its antigen remains unidentified. Study-wide findings and caveats: Four donors had roughly 5% of their naive CD4 clonotypes in common.

The receptor was isolated from a man younger than 35 in good health. The gene calls are TRBV7-9 and TRBJ2-3; perhaps D is TRBD1 or TRBD2 (5 bases each). Material: naive CD4+ T cells sorted from blood. The subset here: CD45RA+ positively selected. The DNA for the CDR3 is TGTGCCAGCAGCTTAACGACGGGACCAACCACAGATACGCAGTATTTT. Translating gives CASSLTTGPTTDTQYF.